These 8 T cell receptor beta chains came from one sample sequenced in a study of T cell responses to AZD1222 COVID-19 vaccine. TCRdb keeps only in-frame clones here, not all; method: immunoSEQ multiplex PCR. The sample contains roughly 140,000 clones, about 91% of which appear only once. The input for sequencing was peripheral blood, taken on day 0 of AZD1222 vaccination. The origin of the receptors is an adult in good health.

The chain couples TRBV7-6 to TRBJ2-5; D is ambiguous. CDR3 length: 11 residues. Germline V gives CDR1 SGHVS, CDR2 FNYEAQ. The V end was cut by 5 bases, the J end by 3 bases, with 4 bases between. CDR3 protein: CASSQKETQYF. The CDR3 DNA sequence: TGTGCCAGCAGCCAAAAAGAGACCCAGTACTTC. The whole variable domain, filled in from reference TRBV7-6 and TRBJ2-5, reads GAGVSQSPRYKVTKRGQDVALRCDPISGHVSLYWYRQALGQGPEFLTYFNYEAQQDKSGLPNDRFSAERPEGSISTLTIQRTEQRDSAMYRCASSQKETQYFGPGTRLLVL.

The chain couples TRBV6-2 or TRBV6-3 to TRBJ1-3, with D unclear. Germline CDR1 MNHEY, CDR2 SVGEGT. CDR3 length: 15 residues. Trimming pared 5 bases from V and 4 bases from J, leaving 15 bases between. The CDR3 coding sequence is TGTGCCAGCAGTCCAGTTTCTTCGCGCGGAAACACCATATATTTT. Amino acid sequence: CASSPVSSRGNTIYF.

This clone was seen once. The V call is TRBV5-4, the J call TRBJ2-1; 8 positions match TRBD2. There are 16 residues in the CDR3. CDR1 SGHNT and CDR2 YYREEE come from the germline V gene (reference sequence). V shed 4 bases and J 0 bases; nucleotides not matched to a gene: 6. CDR3 loop: CASSPPGTSSYNEQFF. The CDR3 nucleotides read TGTGCCAGCAGCCCACCCGGGACTAGCTCCTACAATGAGCAGTTCTTC. Full variable domain (remainder filled in from reference TRBV5-4 and TRBJ2-1): ETGVTQSPTHLIKTRGQQVTLRCSSQSGHNTVSWYQQALGQGPQFIFQYYREEENGRGNFPPRFSGLQFPNYSSELNVNALELDDSALYLCASSPPGTSSYNEQFFGPGTRLTVL.

This clone turned up a few times. V usage is TRBV5-4 and J usage is TRBJ1-1, with D tentatively TRBD1 (5 bases). The CDR3 loop spans 13 amino acids. The V gene lost 0 bases and the J gene lost 7 bases, with 10 bases spanning the gap. Germline-derived CDR1 and CDR2 are SGHNT and YYREEE (reference sequence). The CDR3 spells CASSLVGQGEAFF. In DNA, the CDR3 is TGTGCCAGCAGCTTGGTAGGGCAGGGTGAAGCTTTCTTT.

The V call is TRBV6-5, the J call TRBJ1-2, with no clear D. The CDR3 extends over 14 amino acids. Germline loops: CDR1 MNHEY, CDR2 SVGAGI. V shed 6 bases and J shed 1 base, with 12 bases lying between them. The CDR3 nucleotides are TGTGCCAGCAGCCGGGCAGCGCTTAACTATGGCTACACCTTC. Protein product: CASSRAALNYGYTF.

The chain has TRBV5-8 and TRBJ2-7; TRBD2 agrees at 8 bases. The CDR3 covers 16 residues. The V gene end was trimmed by 3 bases and the J gene end by 3 bases; junction bases not matched to a gene: 11. From germline, CDR1 is SGHTS and CDR2 YDEGEE. The chain's CDR3 is CASSSPSIAGRYEQYF. CDR3 in DNA: TGTGCCAGCAGCTCCCCCTCCATAGCGGGACGCTACGAGCAGTACTTC.

A few counts support this clone. This rearrangement joins TRBV20-1 to TRBJ2-2, with 11 nucleotides matching TRBD2. The CDR3 is made up of 14 amino acids. Per germline, CDR1 DFQATT and CDR2 SNEGSKA (reference sequence). Trimming at V came to 3 bases and at J to 10 bases, leaving 7 bases not matched to a gene. The CDR3 DNA reads as TGCAGTGCTAGTAAGACTAGCGGGAAGGAGGAGCTGTTTTTT. This codes for CSASKTSGKEELFF.

V and J are TRBV19 and TRBJ2-7, with 8 bases that match TRBD1. The V and J ends lost 7 bases and 1 base, in that order; junction bases with no gene match: 9. CDR3 length: 15 residues. Per the germline V gene, CDR1 is LNHDA and CDR2 is SQIVND (reference sequence). The CDR3 DNA is TGTGCCAGTAAAATGGGGGACAGGAGTTCCTACGAGCAGTACTTC. Translating it yields CASKMGDRSSYEQYF.